This T cell receptor beta chain was sequenced in a study of T cells in localized non-small cell lung cancer. General study findings and limits: The highest T cell clonality was in uninvolved adjacent lung, above tumor.

Regarding this clone: The antigen remains unidentified.

Assay used: immunoSEQ multiplex PCR; TCRdb lists only in-frame clones, some missing. The repertoire holds approximately 33,000 clones, with 87% as singletons. This specimen consisted of peripheral blood, obtained before any cancer treatment. The sequence was obtained from a woman aged 35 to 70 with stage I lung adenocarcinoma.

CDR3 residues: CASRSQGLNTDTQYF. DNA of the CDR3: TGTGCCAGCAGGTCCCAGGGACTTAACACAGATACGCAGTATTTT. This chain uses TRBV7-9 with TRBJ2-3; D possibly corresponds to TRBD2 (6 bases). Trimming cost V 6 bases and J 2 bases, with 15 bases left between them. CDR1 and CDR2 from the germline V gene are SEHNR and FQNEAQ (reference sequence). The CDR3 covers 15 residues. The complete variable domain, with remaining parts taken from reference TRBV7-9 and TRBJ2-3, reads DTGVSQNPRHKITKRGQNVTFRCDPISEHNRLYWYRQTLGQGPEFLTYFQNEAQLEKSRLLSDRFSAERPKGSFSTLEIQRTEQGDSAMYLCASRSQGLNTDTQYFGPGTRLTVL.